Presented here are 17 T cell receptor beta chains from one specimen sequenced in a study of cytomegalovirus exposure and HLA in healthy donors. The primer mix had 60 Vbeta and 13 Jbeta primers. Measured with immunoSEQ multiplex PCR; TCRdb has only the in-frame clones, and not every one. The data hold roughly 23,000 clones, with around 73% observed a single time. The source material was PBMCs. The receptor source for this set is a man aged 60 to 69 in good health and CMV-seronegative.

The CDR3 sequence is CASSLGLGQGPYEQYF. Written as DNA, the CDR3 is TGTGCCAGCAGCTTAGGGCTCGGACAGGGTCCCTACGAGCAGTACTTC. The chain has TRBV9 and TRBJ2-7, with 8 bases lining up with TRBD1. The CDR3 length is 16 residues. CDR1 SGDLS and CDR2 YYNGEE come from the germline V gene. V dropped 4 bases and J dropped 2; count of bases not matched to a gene: 11.

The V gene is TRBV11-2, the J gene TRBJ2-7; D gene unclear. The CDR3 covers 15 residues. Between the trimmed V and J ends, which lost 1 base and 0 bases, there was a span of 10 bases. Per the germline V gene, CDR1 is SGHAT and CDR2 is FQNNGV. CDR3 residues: CASSLVGQASYEQYF. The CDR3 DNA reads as TGTGCCAGCAGCTTAGTCGGCCAGGCCTCCTACGAGCAGTACTTC.

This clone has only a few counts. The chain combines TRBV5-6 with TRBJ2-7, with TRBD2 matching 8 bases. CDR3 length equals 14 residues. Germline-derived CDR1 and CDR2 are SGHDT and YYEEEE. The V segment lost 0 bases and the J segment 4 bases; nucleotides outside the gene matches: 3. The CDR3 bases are TGTGCCAGCAGCTTGGTAGCGGGGATTTACGAGCAGTACTTC. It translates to CASSLVAGIYEQYF.

In nucleotides, the CDR3 is TGTGCCAGCAGCATTCCACTAGTTTACAATGAGCAGTTCTTC. Protein product: CASSIPLVYNEQFF. The chain is built from TRBV21-1 and TRBJ2-1; the table names TRBD2, a call not compared with the DNA. TRBV21-1 is reported as a pseudogene. The CDR3 has 14 amino acids.

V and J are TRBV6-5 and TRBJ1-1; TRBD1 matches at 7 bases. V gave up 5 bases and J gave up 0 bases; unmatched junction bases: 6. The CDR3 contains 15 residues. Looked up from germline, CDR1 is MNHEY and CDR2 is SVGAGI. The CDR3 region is CASSVSGGMNTEAFF. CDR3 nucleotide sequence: TGTGCCAGCAGTGTGTCAGGGGGTATGAACACTGAAGCTTTCTTT.

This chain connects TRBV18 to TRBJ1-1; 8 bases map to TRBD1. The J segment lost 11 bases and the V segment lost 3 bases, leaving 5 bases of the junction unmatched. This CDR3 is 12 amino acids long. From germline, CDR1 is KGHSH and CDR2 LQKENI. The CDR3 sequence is CASSPGQGGAFF. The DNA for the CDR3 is TGTGCCAGCTCACCCGGACAGGGTGGGGCTTTCTTT.

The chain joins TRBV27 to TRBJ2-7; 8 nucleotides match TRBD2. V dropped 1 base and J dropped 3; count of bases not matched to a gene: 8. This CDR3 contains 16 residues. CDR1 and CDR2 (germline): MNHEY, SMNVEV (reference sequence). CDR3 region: CASSLWGGRSVYEQYF. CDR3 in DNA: TGTGCCAGCAGTTTATGGGGCGGGAGGTCGGTCTACGAGCAGTACTTC.

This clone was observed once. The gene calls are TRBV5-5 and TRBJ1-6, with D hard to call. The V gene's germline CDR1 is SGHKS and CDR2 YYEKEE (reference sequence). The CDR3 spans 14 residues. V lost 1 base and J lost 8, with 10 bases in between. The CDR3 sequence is CASSLLETDSPLHF. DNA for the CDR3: TGTGCCAGCAGCTTGCTGGAGACTGATTCACCCCTCCACTTT.

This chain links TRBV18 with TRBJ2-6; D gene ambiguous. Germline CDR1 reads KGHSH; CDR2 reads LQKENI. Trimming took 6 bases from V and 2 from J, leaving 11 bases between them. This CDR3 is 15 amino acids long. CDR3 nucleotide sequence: TGTGCCAGCTCCCCTTCTTCAGCTGGGGCCAACGTCCTGACTTTC. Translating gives CASSPSSAGANVLTF.

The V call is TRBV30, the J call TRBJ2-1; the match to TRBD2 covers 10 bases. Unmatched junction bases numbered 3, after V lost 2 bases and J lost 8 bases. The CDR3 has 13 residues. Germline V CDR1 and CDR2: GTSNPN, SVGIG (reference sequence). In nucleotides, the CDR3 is TGTGCCTGGAGTAGCGGGGGGGTCGATGAGCAGTTCTTC. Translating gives CAWSSGGVDEQFF. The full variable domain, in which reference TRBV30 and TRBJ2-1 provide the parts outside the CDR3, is SQTIHQWPATLVQPVGSPLSLECTVEGTSNPNLYWYRQAAGRGLQLLFYSVGIGQISSEVPQNLSASRPQDRQFILSSKKLLLSDSGFYLCAWSSGGVDEQFFGPGTRLTVL.

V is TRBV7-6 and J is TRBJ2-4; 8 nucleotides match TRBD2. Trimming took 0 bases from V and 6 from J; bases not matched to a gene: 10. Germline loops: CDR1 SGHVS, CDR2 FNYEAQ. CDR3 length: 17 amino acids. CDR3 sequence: CASSLASAGGPGNIQYF. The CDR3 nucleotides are TGTGCCAGCAGCTTAGCTAGCGCGGGAGGCCCAGGAAACATTCAGTACTTC.

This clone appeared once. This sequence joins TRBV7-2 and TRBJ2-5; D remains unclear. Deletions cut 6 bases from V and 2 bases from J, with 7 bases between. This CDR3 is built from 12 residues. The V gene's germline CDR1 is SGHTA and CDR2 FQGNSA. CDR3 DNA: TGTGCCAGCAGGAGATCGCAAGAGACCCAGTACTTC. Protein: CASRRSQETQYF. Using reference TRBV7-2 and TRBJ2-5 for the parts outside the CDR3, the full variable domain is GAGVSQSPSNKVTEKGKDVELRCDPISGHTALYWYRQSLGQGLEFLIYFQGNSAPDKSGLPSDRFSAERTGGSVSTLTIQRTQQEDSAVYLCASRRSQETQYFGPGTRLLVL.

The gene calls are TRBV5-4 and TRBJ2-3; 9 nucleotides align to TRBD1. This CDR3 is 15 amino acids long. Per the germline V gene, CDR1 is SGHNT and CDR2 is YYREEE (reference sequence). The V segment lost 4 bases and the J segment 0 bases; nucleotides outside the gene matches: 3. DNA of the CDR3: TGTGCCAGCAGCAGACAGGGGGTTAGCACAGATACGCAGTATTTT. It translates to CASSRQGVSTDTQYF.

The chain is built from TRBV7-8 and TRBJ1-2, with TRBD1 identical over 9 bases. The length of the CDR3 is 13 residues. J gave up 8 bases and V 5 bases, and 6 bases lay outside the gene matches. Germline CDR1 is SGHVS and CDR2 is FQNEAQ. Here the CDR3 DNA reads TGTGCCAGCAGCACCCGGGACAGGGAAGGCTACACCTTC. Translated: CASSTRDREGYTF.

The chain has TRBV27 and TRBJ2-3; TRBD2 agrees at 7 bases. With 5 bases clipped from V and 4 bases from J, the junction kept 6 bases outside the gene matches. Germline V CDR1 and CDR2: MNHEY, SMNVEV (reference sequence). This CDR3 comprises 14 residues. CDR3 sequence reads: CASSQEGGADTQYF. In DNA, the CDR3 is TGTGCCAGCAGTCAAGAGGGAGGGGCAGATACGCAGTATTTT.

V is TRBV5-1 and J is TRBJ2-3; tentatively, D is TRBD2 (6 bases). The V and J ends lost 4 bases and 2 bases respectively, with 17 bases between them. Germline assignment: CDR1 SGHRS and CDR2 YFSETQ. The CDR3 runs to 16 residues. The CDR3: CASSKRRDVPTDTQYF. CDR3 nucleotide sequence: TGCGCCAGCAGCAAGCGGAGGGACGTTCCCACAGATACGCAGTATTTT.

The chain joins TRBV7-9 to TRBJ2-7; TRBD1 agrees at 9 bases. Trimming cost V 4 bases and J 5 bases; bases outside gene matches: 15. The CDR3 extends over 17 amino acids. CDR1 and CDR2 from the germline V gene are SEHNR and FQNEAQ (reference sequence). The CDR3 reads CASSSYRRTGESDEQYF. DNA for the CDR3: TGTGCCAGCAGCTCCTACCGAAGGACAGGGGAATCGGACGAGCAGTACTTC.